A selection of T cell receptor beta chains follows, all from one sample in a study of T-cell reconstitution after alpha-beta-depleted transplantation in children. TCRdb analysed the PCR reads with MiXCR anew, one entry per CDR3 protein. The sample has 750,000 to 950,000 distinct CDR3 sequences, about 16% seen once; the top ten hold approximately 4.5%. The specimen comprised PBMCs, mostly from graft donor cells, sampled 360 days after TCRalphabeta/CD19-depleted stem cell transplant. The receptors shown here come from a male patient aged 10 to 17 who had a stem cell transplant for acute lymphoblastic leukemia, so the T cells may come from the graft donor. CDR3s include the opening cysteine and the closing phenylalanine or tryptophan. Each record gives: CDR3 DNA, CDR3 protein, clone size, V gene, J gene, D gene. D genes are given only for firm matches. Rows give clone size only sometimes, using once, few, many, or a class for an expanded clone.

cdr3_nt: TGTGCCAGCAGCCAAGAGATTGGGCCGGTAGGAGCTTTCTTT; cdr3_aa: CASSQEIGPVGAFF; clone_size: NA; v_call: TRBV14; j_call: TRBJ1-1; d_call: NA
cdr3_nt: TGCAGTGCTAGAGGGCGGGGGGCGAGGTCCCAGCATTTT; cdr3_aa: CSARGRGARSQHF; clone_size: NA; v_call: TRBV20-1; j_call: TRBJ1-5; d_call: NA
cdr3_nt: TGCAGCGCCCGGACAGGGAGAGAAAAACTGTTTTTT; cdr3_aa: CSARTGREKLFF; clone_size: NA; v_call: TRBV29-1; j_call: TRBJ1-4; d_call: TRBD1
cdr3_nt: TGTGCCAGCAGTGGGCAGGGAGGCAATCAGCCCCAGCATTTT; cdr3_aa: CASSGQGGNQPQHF; clone_size: many; v_call: TRBV2; j_call: TRBJ1-5; d_call: NA
cdr3_nt: TGTGCCAGCAGCCAGTGGATGTGGGGGGTGGAGAAGACCCAGTACTTC; cdr3_aa: CASSQWMWGVEKTQYF; clone_size: few; v_call: TRBV3-1; j_call: TRBJ2-5; d_call: NA
cdr3_nt: TGTGCCACCAGCTCCGGGTTATACAATGAGCAGTTCTTC; cdr3_aa: CATSSGLYNEQFF; clone_size: NA; v_call: TRBV24-1; j_call: TRBJ2-1; d_call: NA
cdr3_nt: TGTGCCAGCAGCTTAGTCCGATTCTACGAGCAGTACTTC; cdr3_aa: CASSLVRFYEQYF; clone_size: few; v_call: TRBV11-2; j_call: TRBJ2-7; d_call: NA
cdr3_nt: TGTGCCAGCTCGGCCGGGACAGGGGGAATCGAGCAGTACTTC; cdr3_aa: CASSAGTGGIEQYF; clone_size: NA; v_call: TRBV18; j_call: TRBJ2-7; d_call: TRBD1
cdr3_nt: TGTGCCAGCAGCTTAGAGGTACGCGGGAGGCCGAACAATGAGCAGTTCTTC; cdr3_aa: CASSLEVRGRPNNEQFF; clone_size: NA; v_call: TRBV7-8; j_call: TRBJ2-1; d_call: TRBD2
cdr3_nt: TGTGCCAGCCAGCGGGCCTACAATGAGCAGTTCTTC; cdr3_aa: CASQRAYNEQFF; clone_size: many; v_call: TRBV12-3/TRBV12-4; j_call: TRBJ2-1; d_call: NA
cdr3_nt: TGTGCCAGCAGGGGCGGGACAGGGTCCTCCTACGAGCAGTACTTC; cdr3_aa: CASRGGTGSSYEQYF; clone_size: NA; v_call: TRBV12-3/TRBV12-4; j_call: TRBJ2-7; d_call: TRBD1
cdr3_nt: TGTGCCAGTAGTCCTCCCCCCGGGACTAGCGACTACAATGAGCAGTTCTTC; cdr3_aa: CASSPPPGTSDYNEQFF; clone_size: NA; v_call: TRBV19; j_call: TRBJ2-1; d_call: TRBD2
cdr3_nt: TGTGCCACCAGCAGATCCAGGAACAGGGACGAGCAGTACTTC; cdr3_aa: CATSRSRNRDEQYF; clone_size: NA; v_call: TRBV15; j_call: TRBJ2-7; d_call: NA
cdr3_nt: TGTGCCAGCAGCTTAGTTTGGGCCAGGATGGCCGAAAAACTGTTTTTT; cdr3_aa: CASSLVWARMAEKLFF; clone_size: few; v_call: TRBV7-9; j_call: TRBJ1-4; d_call: NA
cdr3_nt: TGTGCCAGCAGTTACCGGGACAGGTCCCTCTCTGGGGCCAACGTCCTGACTTTC; cdr3_aa: CASSYRDRSLSGANVLTF; clone_size: few; v_call: TRBV6-2/TRBV6-3; j_call: TRBJ2-6; d_call: TRBD1
cdr3_nt: TGTGCCAGCAGCCAAGATTCCATGGCGGTCCTGCAGTACTTC; cdr3_aa: CASSQDSMAVLQYF; clone_size: NA; v_call: TRBV4-2; j_call: TRBJ2-7; d_call: NA
cdr3_nt: TGTGCCAGCAGTAGCCACAGAGACCTAGCCAAAAACATTCAGTACTTC; cdr3_aa: CASSSHRDLAKNIQYF; clone_size: NA; v_call: TRBV12-3/TRBV12-4; j_call: TRBJ2-4; d_call: NA
cdr3_nt: TGTGCCAGCAGCGTCGACCCGGACAGGGTCCACGAGCAGTACTTC; cdr3_aa: CASSVDPDRVHEQYF; clone_size: few; v_call: TRBV9; j_call: TRBJ2-7; d_call: TRBD1
cdr3_nt: TGCAGCGTTGGACAGGGGGGTAACACTGAAGCTTTCTTT; cdr3_aa: CSVGQGGNTEAFF; clone_size: NA; v_call: TRBV29-1; j_call: TRBJ1-1; d_call: TRBD1
cdr3_nt: TGCGCCAGCAGCTTGCAGGGTGCTCGCACAGATACGCAGTATTTT; cdr3_aa: CASSLQGARTDTQYF; clone_size: NA; v_call: TRBV5-1; j_call: TRBJ2-3; d_call: NA
cdr3_nt: TGTGCCAGCAGCCCCGGACGGTGGGATCGGCTGAACACTGAAGCTTTCTTT; cdr3_aa: CASSPGRWDRLNTEAFF; clone_size: NA; v_call: TRBV12-3/TRBV12-4; j_call: TRBJ1-1; d_call: NA
cdr3_nt: TGTGCCAGCGCTGACGCGGTTTACGAAGCTTTCTTT; cdr3_aa: CASADAVYEAFF; clone_size: NA; v_call: TRBV7-9; j_call: TRBJ1-1; d_call: NA
cdr3_nt: TGTGCCAGCCGAGCTGGACAGGGGTTAGCTGGGGCCAACGTCCTGACTTTC; cdr3_aa: CASRAGQGLAGANVLTF; clone_size: few; v_call: TRBV6-1; j_call: TRBJ2-6; d_call: TRBD1
cdr3_nt: TGCGCCAGCAGCTTGGTGGGGCAGGGCAATTTGGTGAACACTGAAGCTTTCTTT; cdr3_aa: CASSLVGQGNLVNTEAFF; clone_size: NA; v_call: TRBV5-1; j_call: TRBJ1-1; d_call: NA
cdr3_nt: TGCGCCAGCAGCCCACTTTTCAGGGGGTCAACCTACGAGCAGTACTTC; cdr3_aa: CASSPLFRGSTYEQYF; clone_size: many; v_call: TRBV4-1; j_call: TRBJ2-7; d_call: TRBD1
cdr3_nt: TGTGCCAGCAGCGTATTAGAAGATACGCAGTATTTT; cdr3_aa: CASSVLEDTQYF; clone_size: few; v_call: TRBV7-6; j_call: TRBJ2-3; d_call: NA
cdr3_nt: TGCAGTGCCGTTTACTGGAACACTAGCGGGAGGCCCCCTTATACGCAGTATTTT; cdr3_aa: CSAVYWNTSGRPPYTQYF; clone_size: few; v_call: TRBV20-1; j_call: TRBJ2-3; d_call: TRBD2
cdr3_nt: TGCAGCGTTGAAGATGCGGGACAGATCCATAACATTCAGTACTTC; cdr3_aa: CSVEDAGQIHNIQYF; clone_size: few; v_call: TRBV29-1; j_call: TRBJ2-4; d_call: NA
cdr3_nt: TGTGCCAGCAGTCCATTGGCGGGGCGAAGCACAGATACGCAGTATTTT; cdr3_aa: CASSPLAGRSTDTQYF; clone_size: NA; v_call: TRBV27; j_call: TRBJ2-3; d_call: NA
cdr3_nt: TGTGCCACCAGTGCGATCGCGGGGTACACAGATACGCAGTATTTT; cdr3_aa: CATSAIAGYTDTQYF; clone_size: few; v_call: TRBV24-1; j_call: TRBJ2-3; d_call: NA
cdr3_nt: TGTGCCACAACAGGGGTTCGGCGTGGCTACACCTTC; cdr3_aa: CATTGVRRGYTF; clone_size: few; v_call: TRBV12-3/TRBV12-4; j_call: TRBJ1-2; d_call: TRBD1
cdr3_nt: TGTGCCAGCAGTACCCGACCAGGACTCACAGATACGCAGTATTTT; cdr3_aa: CASSTRPGLTDTQYF; clone_size: NA; v_call: TRBV6-5; j_call: TRBJ2-3; d_call: NA
cdr3_nt: TGCTGTGCTAGCGGTGTAGACAGGGTGGACTATGGCTACACCTTC; cdr3_aa: CCASGVDRVDYGYTF; clone_size: NA; v_call: TRBV20-1; j_call: TRBJ1-2; d_call: TRBD1
cdr3_nt: TGCAGTGCTAGTACCGCTAGCGGAAGTTTTGTCGCAGATACGCAGTATTTT; cdr3_aa: CSASTASGSFVADTQYF; clone_size: NA; v_call: TRBV20-1; j_call: TRBJ2-3; d_call: TRBD2
cdr3_nt: TGTGCCAGCAGCTTACACCACATGGGGCAGCCAGCCTATGGCTACACCTTC; cdr3_aa: CASSLHHMGQPAYGYTF; clone_size: few; v_call: TRBV5-5; j_call: TRBJ1-2; d_call: NA
cdr3_nt: TGCGCCAGCAGCTTGGTTCGGGGCTGGGATACGCAGTATTTT; cdr3_aa: CASSLVRGWDTQYF; clone_size: NA; v_call: TRBV5-1; j_call: TRBJ2-3; d_call: NA
cdr3_nt: TGTGCCAGCAGTTTACGGCAATCCACGGCGGCCGGGCGACTATTAAGCTTC; cdr3_aa: CASSLRQSTAAGRLLSF; clone_size: few; v_call: TRBV12-3/TRBV12-4; j_call: TRBJ2-1; d_call: NA
cdr3_nt: TGTGCCAGCAGTTTATTAGCGGGAGTCCCCTACAATGAGCAGTTCTTC; cdr3_aa: CASSLLAGVPYNEQFF; clone_size: many; v_call: TRBV6-5; j_call: TRBJ2-1; d_call: TRBD2
cdr3_nt: TGCAGCGTACCTGGGCAGGGGGCTTACGAGCAGTACTTC; cdr3_aa: CSVPGQGAYEQYF; clone_size: few; v_call: TRBV29-1; j_call: TRBJ2-7; d_call: TRBD1
cdr3_nt: TGTGCCAGCAGCCTTACTAGCGACCATGAGCAGTTCTTC; cdr3_aa: CASSLTSDHEQFF; clone_size: NA; v_call: TRBV9; j_call: TRBJ2-1; d_call: TRBD2